Listed below are T cell receptor beta chains from one sample, sequenced in a study of post-analysis software for immune sequencing data. TCRdb re-called the PCR reads with MiXCR, one entry per CDR3 protein. The profile shows some 260,000 distinct CDR3 sequences, 36% of them singletons. Sequenced material: blood. These receptors were collected from a girl aged 10-17 years with multiple sclerosis. Both conserved end residues are trimmed from each CDR3. The listing skips clone size in some rows; elsewhere it reads once, few, many or a size class.

TRBJ1-3,few,TRBV5-1,17,ASSLATGLPSPTGNTIY
TRBJ1-4,many,TRBV20-1,11,SARTGGSEKLF
TRBJ2-7,NA,TRBV18,10,ASSPQWNEQY
TRBJ2-1,many,TRBV5-1,11,ASRVPHYNEQF
TRBJ2-5,few,TRBV6-6,11,ASSRGYRETQY
TRBJ2-3,many,TRBV4-1,13,ASSQGLTFTDTQY
TRBJ2-1,many,TRBV9,12,ASSVRQEAVEQF
TRBJ1-2,few,TRBV20-1,11,SADPLDSHGYT
TRBJ2-5,NA,TRBV12-3/TRBV12-4,14,ASSLWSSGSQETQY
TRBJ1-2,many,TRBV13,13,ASSPDRFWGYGYT
TRBJ2-3,many,TRBV7-2,14,ASSFQAGLAVDTQY
TRBJ1-2,NA,TRBV6-5,12,ASSYDNLNYGYT
TRBJ2-1,NA,TRBV7-2,13,ASSLGALTYSEQF
TRBJ1-3,NA,TRBV14,13,ASSQQGGSGNTIY
TRBJ2-7,NA,TRBV13,12,ASSWGTSGYEQY
TRBJ1-3,NA,TRBV5-1,10,ASSGGGNTIY
TRBJ2-3,NA,TRBV18,12,ASSSNSGPDTQY
TRBJ2-1,NA,TRBV7-2,12,ASSSGTSVNEQF
TRBJ1-6,few,TRBV7-2,13,ASSNPTGSNSPLH
TRBJ1-2,few,TRBV10-2,12,ASSSREGPYGYT
TRBJ1-1,NA,TRBV20-1,11,SVPGTLNTEAF
NA,NA,TRBV4-1,11,ASSQGGRYEQY
TRBJ2-7,NA,TRBV20-1,13,SARRSSGPAYEQY
TRBJ1-1,NA,TRBV4-2,13,ASSPLTGGESEAF
TRBJ1-2,many,TRBV4-1,13,ASSQAGTADYGYT
TRBJ2-1,few,TRBV5-6,14,ASSLALAGMYNEQF
TRBJ1-5,many,TRBV20-1,11,SAGTGHNQPQH
TRBJ2-1,many,TRBV6-2/TRBV6-3,12,ASRRLAGYNEQF
TRBJ2-5,many,TRBV5-1,12,ASSLEWGQETQY
TRBJ2-6,many,TRBV3-1,16,ASSQEGTSTSGANVLT
TRBJ1-1,few,TRBV29-1,12,SATGHRMNTEAF
TRBJ2-2,NA,TRBV5-1,14,ASSLGQAANTGELF
TRBJ2-6,many,TRBV27,10,ASSGWANVLT
TRBJ2-5,NA,TRBV7-2,15,ASSPWRSGGAGETQY
TRBJ2-1,many,TRBV28,14,ASTPWGGEGYNEQF
TRBJ1-5,NA,TRBV2,11,ASSEGNNQPRH
TRBJ2-2,few,TRBV6-1,12,ASSERGHTGELF
TRBJ2-1,many,TRBV24-1,10,ATGTGELEQF
TRBJ2-1,few,TRBV5-1,11,ASASWGEPEQF
TRBJ1-4,many,TRBV5-1,13,ASSWMGQGNEKLF
TRBJ2-5,few,TRBV7-3,11,ASALRPQETQY
TRBJ2-1,many,TRBV10-3,13,AISRAGEAYNEQF
TRBJ2-5,few,TRBV12-3/TRBV12-4,9,ASSPRYEQY
TRBJ1-2,many,TRBV19,10,ASSGQGYGYT
TRBJ2-2,few,TRBV12-3/TRBV12-4,12,ASSLGSNIGELF
TRBJ2-3,many,TRBV15,13,ATSLGGPGTDTQY
TRBJ2-7,NA,TRBV12-3/TRBV12-4,11,ASRPGQIYEQY
TRBJ1-6,many,TRBV5-6,13,ASSFAGVGNSPLH
TRBJ2-1,once,TRBV9,14,ASSAASQGPYNEQF
TRBJ2-5,NA,TRBV10-3,13,AISDTGGGEETQY
TRBJ1-5,NA,TRBV27,13,ASSLSGGNNQPQH
TRBJ1-1,NA,TRBV5-6,12,ASSVEGPGTEAF
TRBJ2-5,NA,TRBV5-1,17,ASSGRQGNDHGSKETQY
TRBJ1-4,NA,TRBV7-8,13,ASSLTDATNEKLF
TRBJ2-7,NA,TRBV7-2,15,ASSLARTGGGSYEQY
TRBJ2-7,many,TRBV7-2,12,ASSRSGSVYEQY
TRBJ1-2,many,TRBV7-2,14,ASSRNQGTLYYGYT
NA,few,TRBV20-1,13,SASLLARGPSEQY
TRBJ2-1,many,TRBV12-3/TRBV12-4,12,ASSPLRARPEQF
TRBJ2-3,many,TRBV24-1,16,ATSDSAGSSGGPDTQY